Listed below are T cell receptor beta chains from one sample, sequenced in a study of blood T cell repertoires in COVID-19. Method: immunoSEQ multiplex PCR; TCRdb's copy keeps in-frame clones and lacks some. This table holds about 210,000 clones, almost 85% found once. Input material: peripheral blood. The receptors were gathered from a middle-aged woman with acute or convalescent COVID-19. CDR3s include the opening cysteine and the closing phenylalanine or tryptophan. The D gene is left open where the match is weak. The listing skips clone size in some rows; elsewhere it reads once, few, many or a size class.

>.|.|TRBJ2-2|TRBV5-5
CASSSFLGSGELFF
TGTGCCAGCAGCTCTTTCCTTGGGAGCGGGGAGCTGTTTTTT
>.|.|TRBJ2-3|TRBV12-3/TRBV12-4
CASSFRTTGGQYF
TGTGCCAGCAGTTTTAGGACTACAGGTGGGCAGTATTTT
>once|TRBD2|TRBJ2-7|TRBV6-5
CASRESGNDLWEQYF
TGTGCCAGCAGGGAGAGCGGGAACGACTTGTGGGAGCAGTACTTC
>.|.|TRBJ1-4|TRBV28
CASILSGTPNEKLFF
TGTGCCAGCATCCTTTCCGGGACACCTAATGAAAAACTGTTTTTT
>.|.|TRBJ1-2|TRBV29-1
CSGHLGGAYGYTF
TGCAGCGGGCACCTAGGGGGGGCTTATGGCTACACCTTC
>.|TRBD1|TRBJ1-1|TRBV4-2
CASSLGQGANTEAFF
TGTGCCAGCAGCCTGGGACAGGGGGCGAACACTGAAGCTTTCTTT
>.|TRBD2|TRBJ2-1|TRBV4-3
CASSQDYGLAGGDEQFF
TGCGCCAGCAGCCAAGATTATGGGCTAGCGGGTGGGGATGAGCAGTTCTTC
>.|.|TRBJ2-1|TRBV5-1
CASSSQQPGTHSYNEQFF
TGCGCCAGCAGCTCCCAGCAACCCGGGACACACTCCTACAATGAGCAGTTCTTC
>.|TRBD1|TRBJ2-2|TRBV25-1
CASSGTGSYTGELFF
TGTGCCAGCTCCGGGACAGGGTCGTACACCGGGGAGCTGTTTTTT
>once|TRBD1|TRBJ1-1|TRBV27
CASTRTGTNTEAFF
TGTGCCAGCACGAGGACAGGGACGAACACTGAAGCTTTCTTT
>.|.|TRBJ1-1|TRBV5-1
CASSSQGNGNTEAFF
TGCGCCAGCAGCTCGCAGGGGAATGGGAACACTGAAGCTTTCTTT
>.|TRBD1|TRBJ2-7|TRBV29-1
CSVEGRRDRGSYEQYF
TGCAGCGTTGAAGGAAGGAGGGACAGGGGGAGCTACGAGCAGTACTTC
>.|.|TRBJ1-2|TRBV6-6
CASSYSNRPEGGYTF
TGTGCCAGCAGTTACTCGAACAGGCCGGAGGGTGGCTACACCTTC
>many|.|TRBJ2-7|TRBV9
CASSVGATYEQYF
TGTGCCAGCAGCGTGGGCGCCACCTACGAGCAGTACTTC
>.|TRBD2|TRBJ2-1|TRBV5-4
CASSLVQRERRGNEQFF
TGTGCCAGCAGCTTGGTCCAGCGGGAGAGACGGGGCAATGAGCAGTTCTTC
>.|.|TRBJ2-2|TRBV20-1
CSALQTGELFF
TGCAGTGCCCTGCAGACCGGGGAGCTGTTTTTT
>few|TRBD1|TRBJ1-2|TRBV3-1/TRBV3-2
CASSQDRTGQTYGYTF
TGTGCCAGCAGCCAAGATAGGACAGGACAAACCTATGGCTACACCTTC
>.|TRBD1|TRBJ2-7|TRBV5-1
CASSSKDRDRVYEQYF
TGCGCCAGCAGCTCTAAAGACCGGGACAGGGTATACGAGCAGTACTTC
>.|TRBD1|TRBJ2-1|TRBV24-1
CATSALTGSDEQFF
TGTGCCACCAGTGCCTTGACAGGGTCGGATGAGCAGTTCTTC
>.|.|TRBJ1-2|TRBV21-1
CASSISQGPSNYGYTF
TGTGCCAGCAGCATCTCCCAGGGGCCCTCTAACTATGGCTACACCTTC
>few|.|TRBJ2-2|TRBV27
CASSLRGIVGELFF
TGTGCCAGCAGTTTAAGGGGTATAGTCGGGGAGCTGTTTTTT
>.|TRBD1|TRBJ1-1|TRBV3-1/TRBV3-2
CASSLSWTGEAFF
TGTGCCAGCAGCCTATCGTGGACAGGTGAAGCTTTCTTT
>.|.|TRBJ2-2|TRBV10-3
CAIMVHTTGELFF
TGTGCCATCATGGTACACACCACCGGGGAGCTGTTTTTT
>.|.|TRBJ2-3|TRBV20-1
CSAIDRVKQYF
TGCAGTGCCATTGACAGAGTTAAGCAGTATTTT
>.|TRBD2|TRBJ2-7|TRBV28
CASSFPGGPPYEQYF
TGTGCCAGCAGTTTTCCGGGAGGGCCCCCCTACGAGCAGTACTTC
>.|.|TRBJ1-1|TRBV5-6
CASSLDGGIAEAFF
TGTGCCAGCAGCTTGGACGGGGGGATCGCTGAAGCTTTCTTT
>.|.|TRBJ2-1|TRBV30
CAWREATNEQFF
TGTGCCTGGAGGGAGGCTACCAATGAGCAGTTCTTC
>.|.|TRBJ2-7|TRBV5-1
CASSPHLTSYEQYF
TGCGCCAGCAGCCCGCACCTAACCTCCTACGAGCAGTACTTC
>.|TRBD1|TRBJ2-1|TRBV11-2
CASSSDRGRFKEQFF
TGTGCCAGCAGTTCTGACAGGGGAAGGTTCAAAGAGCAGTTCTTC
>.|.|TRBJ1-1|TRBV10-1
CASSPYTDLNTEAFF
TGCGCCAGCAGTCCATATACGGACTTGAACACTGAAGCTTTCTTT
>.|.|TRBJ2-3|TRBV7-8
CASSFGQTYTDTQYF
TGTGCCAGCAGCTTCGGACAGACCTACACAGATACGCAGTATTTT
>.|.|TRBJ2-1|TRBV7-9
CASTSNLGSSYNEQFF
TGTGCCAGCACCAGCAATTTGGGGAGCTCCTACAATGAGCAGTTCTTC
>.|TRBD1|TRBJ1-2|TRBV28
CASSSPQGSLTGGWGYTF
TGTGCCAGCAGTTCCCCACAGGGCAGCTTGACAGGGGGCTGGGGCTACACCTTC
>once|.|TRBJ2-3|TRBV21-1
CASSKEKLAGGTDTQYF
TGTGCCAGCAGCAAAGAAAAACTAGCGGGGGGGACAGATACGCAGTATTTT
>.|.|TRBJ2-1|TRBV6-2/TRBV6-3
CASSLAGNEQFF
TGTGCCAGCAGTCTCGCGGGGAATGAGCAGTTCTTC
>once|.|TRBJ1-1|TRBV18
CASSPVGGNTEAFF
TGTGCCAGCTCACCGGTCGGCGGGAACACTGAAGCTTTCTTT
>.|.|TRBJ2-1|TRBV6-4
CASSEVRRSDEQFF
TGTGCCAGCAGTGAAGTCCGGAGGTCGGATGAGCAGTTCTTC
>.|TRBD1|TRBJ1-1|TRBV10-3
CAISETRGTDTEAFF
TGTGCCATCAGTGAGACCAGGGGGACGGACACTGAAGCTTTCTTT
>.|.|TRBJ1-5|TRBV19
CASSMGGRVNQPQHF
TGTGCCAGTAGTATGGGAGGGCGGGTCAATCAGCCCCAGCATTTT
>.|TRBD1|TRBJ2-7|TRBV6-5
CASSLDRVGDEQYF
TGTGCCAGCAGCCTCGACAGGGTTGGGGACGAGCAGTACTTC
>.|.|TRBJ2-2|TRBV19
CASSILTGSYTGELFF
TGTGCCAGTAGTATCCTTACAGGGTCCTATACCGGGGAGCTGTTTTTT